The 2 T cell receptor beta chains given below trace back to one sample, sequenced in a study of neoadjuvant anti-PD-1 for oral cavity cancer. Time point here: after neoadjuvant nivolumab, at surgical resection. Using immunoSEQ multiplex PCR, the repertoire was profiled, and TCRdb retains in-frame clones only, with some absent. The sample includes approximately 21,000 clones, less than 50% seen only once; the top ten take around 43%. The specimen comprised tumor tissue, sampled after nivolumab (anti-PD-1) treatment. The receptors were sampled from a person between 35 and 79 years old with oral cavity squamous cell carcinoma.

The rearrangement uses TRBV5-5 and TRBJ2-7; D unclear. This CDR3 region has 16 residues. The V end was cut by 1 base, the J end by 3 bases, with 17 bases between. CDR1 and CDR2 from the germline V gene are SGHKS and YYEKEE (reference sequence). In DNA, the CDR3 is TGTGCCAGCAGCTTGACTGGGCAGTCTGGCATCTACGAGCAGTACTTC. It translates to CASSLTGQSGIYEQYF.

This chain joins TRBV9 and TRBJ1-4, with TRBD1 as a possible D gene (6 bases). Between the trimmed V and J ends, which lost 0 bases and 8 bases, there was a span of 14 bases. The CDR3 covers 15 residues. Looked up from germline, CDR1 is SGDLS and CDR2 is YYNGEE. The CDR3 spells CASSVGPGVGEKLFF. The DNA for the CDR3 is TGTGCCAGCAGCGTAGGGCCAGGGGTAGGAGAAAAACTGTTTTTT.